These 27 T cell receptor beta chains came from one sample sequenced in a study of T-cell memory formation after mild COVID-19. In TCRdb, the 5' RACE reads were re-called with MiXCR into one record per CDR3 protein. This sample has around 400,000 distinct CDR3 sequences, with 20% to 25% found just once. The sample taken for sequencing was PBMCs or a T cell subset sorted from them (not recorded which). The receptors here all came from an adult woman who had mild COVID-19 (a few samples of this study predate the infection). Cell type and time point are not known.

The V gene is TRBV20-1, the J gene TRBJ1-1; unclear D gene. Germline V gives CDR1 DFQATT, CDR2 SNEGSKA (reference sequence). V shed 3 bases and J shed 1 base, with 6 bases lying between them. The CDR3 length is 12 residues. This chain's CDR3 is CSARGQNTEAFF. The CDR3 bases are TGCAGTGCTAGGGGCCAGAACACTGAAGCTTTCTTT.

This clonotype was picked up a small number of times. The genes are TRBV19 and TRBJ2-7; tentatively, D is TRBD2 (5 bases). Trimming removed 3 bases at V and 0 bases at J, with 9 bases between. This CDR3 comprises 14 residues. Per the germline V gene, CDR1 is LNHDA and CDR2 is SQIVND (reference sequence). The CDR3 nucleotides read TGTGCCAGTAGTATCTCAGCGGCCTCCTACGAGCAGTACTTC. Protein sequence: CASSISAASYEQYF.

The chain links TRBV7-9 to TRBJ1-1; 12 nucleotides align to TRBD1. CDR1 is SEHNR, CDR2 FQNEAQ, per germline (reference sequence). V shed 6 bases and J 6 bases; nucleotides not matched to a gene: 11. The CDR3 sequence is 16 residues long. Here the CDR3 reads CASRPTGQGALAEAFF. CDR3 coding DNA: TGTGCCAGCAGGCCAACGGGACAGGGGGCGCTCGCTGAAGCTTTCTTT.

The V and J genes are TRBV27 and TRBJ2-1, with TRBD2 identical over 15 bases. J was trimmed by 10 bases and V by 4 bases; bases with no gene match: 2. Germline V gene sequence: CDR1 MNHEY, CDR2 SMNVEV (reference sequence). CDR3 length: 14 residues. CDR3 sequence reads: CASSYGTSGREQFF. CDR3 in DNA: TGTGCCAGCAGTTACGGGACTAGCGGGAGGGAGCAGTTCTTC.

V usage is TRBV7-3 and J usage is TRBJ2-1, with D perhaps assigned TRBD1 or TRBD2 (5 bases each). Germline CDR1 reads SGHTA; CDR2 reads FQGTGA. Trimming removed 1 base from V and 15 bases from J, with 19 bases in between. The CDR3 covers 14 residues. The CDR3 DNA is TGTGCCAGCAGCTTAAGGGGGTCGGACTCTACTTGGTTCTTC. It encodes CASSLRGSDSTWFF.

This clonotype has ten or more counts. This sequence joins TRBV4-3 and TRBJ2-7; TRBD1 matches at 11 bases. V gave up 0 bases and J gave up 7 bases; unmatched junction bases: 8. The CDR3 totals 16 residues. In germline, CDR1 is LGHNA, CDR2 YSLEER. CDR3 sequence: CASSQDTGQGAKEQYF. The CDR3 region has the DNA TGCGCCAGCAGCCAAGATACAGGACAGGGGGCTAAAGAGCAGTACTTC.

This clonotype has a count of ten or more. The rearrangement joins TRBV5-1 to TRBJ2-2; D remains unclear. With 2 bases removed from V and 5 bases from J, the gap between germline ends came to 13 bases. CDR1 SGHRS and CDR2 YFSETQ come from the germline V gene. The length of the CDR3 is 15 residues. CDR3 in amino acids: CASSFALGSTGELFF. The CDR3 nucleotides read TGCGCCAGCAGCTTCGCTTTGGGGTCGACCGGGGAGCTGTTTTTT.

This clonotype was seen a handful of times. This chain links TRBV20-1 with TRBJ2-2; D call uncertain. V dropped 6 bases and J dropped 5 bases, with 7 bases sitting between them. Germline CDR1 and CDR2: DFQATT and SNEGSKA (reference sequence). The CDR3 contains 11 residues. The DNA for the CDR3 is TGCAGTGCGCGGATAACCGGGGAGCTGTTTTTT. It is translated as CSARITGELFF.

The gene calls are TRBV3-1 and TRBJ2-1; possible D gene TRBD2, 6 bases. This CDR3 spans 15 amino acids. The germline V gene has CDR1 LGHDT and CDR2 YNNKEL (reference sequence). The ends were cut back, 4 bases at V and 4 bases at J, with 14 bases in the middle. In DNA, the CDR3 is TGTGCCAGCAGCCCCAGCGGGCAGGGATACAATGAGCAGTTCTTC. Its protein is CASSPSGQGYNEQFF.

The rearrangement links TRBV5-1 to TRBJ1-1; 9 nucleotides line up with TRBD1. CDR3 length: 15 amino acids. J lost 5 bases, V lost 4 bases, and 9 bases had no gene match. CDR1 is SGHRS and CDR2 is YFSETQ in the germline V gene. The CDR3 is CASSDARTGETEAFF. For the CDR3, the DNA is TGCGCCAGCAGCGACGCCCGGACAGGGGAGACTGAAGCTTTCTTT.

This clonotype was observed many times. This chain joins TRBV11-2 and TRBJ2-4; D unclear. V lost 3 bases, J lost 3 bases, and 6 bases lay in between. The CDR3 runs 13 residues. CDR1 SGHAT and CDR2 FQNNGV come from the germline V gene. The CDR3: CASSLESKNIQYF. CDR3 sequence (DNA): TGTGCCAGCAGCTTGGAGAGCAAAAACATTCAGTACTTC.

The J gene is TRBJ2-7, the V gene TRBV5-1; D ambiguous. The V end was cut by 1 base, the J end by 5 bases, with 10 bases between. The CDR3 is 13 amino acids. CDR1 and CDR2 (germline): SGHRS, YFSETQ. CDR3 DNA sequence: TGCGCCAGCAGCTTGATCGGGTACCACGAGCAGTACTTC. Protein: CASSLIGYHEQYF.

This clonotype turned up a few times. The chain employs TRBV15 and TRBJ2-7, with D uncertain. Germline V gives CDR1 LNHNV, CDR2 YYDKDF (reference sequence). This CDR3 has 13 amino acids. Trimming removed 0 bases from V and 8 bases from J, with 11 bases in between. For the CDR3, the DNA is TGTGCCACCAGCAGAGATGTGGATGAAAAGCAGTACTTC. Translating gives CATSRDVDEKQYF.

The chain recombines TRBV11-3 with TRBJ1-4; 8 bases fit TRBD1. The J segment lost 6 bases and the V segment lost 5 bases, leaving 8 bases of the junction unmatched. The CDR3 is made up of 15 amino acids. The germline V gene encodes CDR1 SGHNT and CDR2 YENEEA. The CDR3 loop is CASSGRTGSHEKLFF. The CDR3 DNA sequence: TGTGCCAGCAGCGGCAGGACAGGGTCTCATGAAAAACTGTTTTTT. The whole variable domain, filled in from reference TRBV11-3 and TRBJ1-4, reads EAGVVQSPRYKIIEKKQPVAFWCNPISGHNTLYWYLQNLGQGPELLIRYENEEAVDDSQLPKDRFSAERLKGVDSTLKIQPAELGDSAVYLCASSGRTGSHEKLFFGSGTQLSVL.

The J gene is TRBJ1-4, the V gene TRBV9; D is undetermined. The CDR3 loop spans 16 amino acids. V lost 3 bases, J lost 3 bases, and 15 bases lay in between. Germline V CDR1 and CDR2: SGDLS, YYNGEE. CDR3 DNA: TGTGCCAGCAGCGCCGGGCATGATCGGGCTAATGAAAAACTGTTTTTT. As protein: CASSAGHDRANEKLFF.

The CDR3, as DNA: TGTGCCAGCAAGCCCAAACCTTACGAGCAGTACTTC. Residues: CASKPKPYEQYF. The chain recombines TRBV6-1 with TRBJ2-7, with no clear D. The germline gives CDR1 MNHNS, CDR2 SASEGT. V was clipped by 7 bases and J by 4 bases, with 11 bases between them. The CDR3 extends over 12 amino acids.

The genes are TRBV7-2 and TRBJ2-7; 12 bases are shared with TRBD2. Trimming removed 3 bases from V and 5 bases from J; junction bases left unmatched: 2. CDR1 and CDR2 from the germline V gene are SGHTA and FQGNSA. This CDR3 comprises 14 residues. The CDR3 coding sequence is TGTGCCAGCAGCTTCCTAGCGGGAGGGGACGAGCAGTACTTC. This codes for CASSFLAGGDEQYF.

This chain links TRBV20-1 with TRBJ2-5, with 7 bases matching TRBD2. J was trimmed by 1 base and V by 4 bases; bases with no gene match: 12. Germline CDR1 is DFQATT and CDR2 is SNEGSKA (reference sequence). This CDR3 is 16 amino acids long. The CDR3 sequence: CSAKSGSGGSQETQYF. The CDR3 DNA follows: TGCAGTGCTAAATCCGGCTCTGGCGGGAGCCAAGAGACCCAGTACTTC.

The chain combines TRBV27 with TRBJ2-1; D possibly corresponds to TRBD1 (5 bases). Germline CDR1 and CDR2: MNHEY and SMNVEV (reference sequence). The CDR3 totals 17 residues. The ends were cut back, 3 bases at V and 7 bases at J, with 22 bases in the middle. CDR3 DNA: TGTGCCAGCAGTTTCGGAAGGGGCGGCAGACAATGGAATGAGCAGTTCTTC. This codes for CASSFGRGGRQWNEQFF.

This sequence joins TRBV18 and TRBJ2-5, with 9 bases fitting TRBD2. The CDR3 is made up of 15 amino acids. Looked up from germline, CDR1 is KGHSH and CDR2 is LQKENI. V dropped 2 bases and J dropped 5; count of bases not matched to a gene: 6. The CDR3 bases are TGTGCCAGCTCACCAGGCGGGGGGGCCGAGGAGACCCAGTACTTC. This translates into CASSPGGGAEETQYF.

This clonotype was seen more than once but under ten times. The J gene is TRBJ2-1, the V gene TRBV6-4, with 11 bases matching TRBD2. Trimming at V came to 5 bases and at J to 6 bases, leaving 6 bases not matched to a gene. CDR1 and CDR2 from the germline V gene are MRHNA and SNTAGT. This CDR3 is built from 15 residues. The CDR3, as DNA: TGTGCCAGCAGTTCTCTAGCGGGAGGCTCCAATGAGCAGTTCTTC. Translated, it gives CASSSLAGGSNEQFF.

This clonotype was seen only a few times. The CDR3, as DNA: TGCGCCAGCAGCTCTGGGACAGGGTCGAGGGAGCAGTACTTC. Its protein product is CASSSGTGSREQYF. This sequence joins TRBV5-1 and TRBJ2-7; TRBD1 matches at 9 bases. J lost 7 bases, V lost 3 bases, and 8 bases had no gene match. The CDR3 sequence is 14 residues long. Looked up from germline, CDR1 is SGHRS and CDR2 is YFSETQ. Together with reference TRBV5-1 and TRBJ2-7, the CDR3 gives the full variable domain: KAGVTQTPRYLIKTRGQQVTLSCSPISGHRSVSWYQQTPGQGLQFLFEYFSETQRNKGNFPGRFSGRQFSNSRSEMNVSTLELGDSALYLCASSSGTGSREQYFGPGTRLTVT.

This sequence joins TRBV15 and TRBJ2-7; D is possibly TRBD1 or TRBD2 (6 bases each). Between the trimmed V and J ends, which lost 1 base and 1 base, there was a span of 14 bases. Germline V gives CDR1 LNHNV, CDR2 YYDKDF (reference sequence). This CDR3 has 16 amino acids. The CDR3 region is CATSRGGADPSYEQYF. DNA for the CDR3: TGTGCCACCAGCAGAGGGGGGGCCGATCCATCCTACGAGCAGTACTTC.

The chain employs TRBV20-1 and TRBJ2-7; TRBD2 matches at 11 bases. V lost 1 base to trimming and J lost 0 bases; unmatched junction nucleotides: 11. Germline CDR1 and CDR2: DFQATT and SNEGSKA (reference sequence). The CDR3 is made up of 18 amino acids. The DNA of the CDR3 is TGCAGTGCTAGAGTAGTGGCTAGCGGGAGGATGAGCTCCTACGAGCAGTACTTC. This sequence encodes CSARVVASGRMSSYEQYF.

This clonotype was detected a few times. The gene calls are TRBV24-1 and TRBJ2-1; D is undetermined. V was cut by 6 bases and J by 5 bases, with 13 bases left in between. CDR1 is KGHDR, CDR2 SFDVKD, per germline. The CDR3 runs 14 residues. In DNA, the CDR3 is TGTGCCACCAGTCCCGAATACGGGCACAATGAGCAGTTCTTC. This gives the protein CATSPEYGHNEQFF.

This clonotype was recorded a few times. This chain links TRBV12-3 or TRBV12-4 with TRBJ2-1, with 15 bases aligning to TRBD2. CDR3 length: 15 residues. V lost 7 bases to trimming and J lost 6 bases; unmatched junction nucleotides: 4. CDR3 coding DNA: TGTGCCAGCACCTGGGGACTAGCGGGAGGCAATGAGCAGTTCTTC. Translation gives CASTWGLAGGNEQFF.

This clonotype has at least ten counts. The chain links TRBV7-3 to TRBJ2-1, with 11 positions matching TRBD2. The CDR3 length is 15 residues. Germline V CDR1 and CDR2: SGHTA, FQGTGA. J lost 7 bases, V lost 0 bases, and 2 bases had no gene match. The CDR3 DNA follows: TGTGCCAGCAGCTTAACCCCTAGCGGGGGGAATGAGCAGTTCTTC. As protein: CASSLTPSGGNEQFF.